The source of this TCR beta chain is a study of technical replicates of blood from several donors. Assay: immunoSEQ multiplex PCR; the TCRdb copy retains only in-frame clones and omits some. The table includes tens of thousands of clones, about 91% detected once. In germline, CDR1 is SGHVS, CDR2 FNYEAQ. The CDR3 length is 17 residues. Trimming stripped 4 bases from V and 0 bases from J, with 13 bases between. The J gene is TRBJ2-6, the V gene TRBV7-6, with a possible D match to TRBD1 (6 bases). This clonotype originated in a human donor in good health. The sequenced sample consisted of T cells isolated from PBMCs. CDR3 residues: CASSSGVLLSGANVLTF. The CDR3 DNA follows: TGTGCCAGCAGCTCAGGGGTCCTCCTCTCTGGGGCCAACGTCCTGACTTTC.